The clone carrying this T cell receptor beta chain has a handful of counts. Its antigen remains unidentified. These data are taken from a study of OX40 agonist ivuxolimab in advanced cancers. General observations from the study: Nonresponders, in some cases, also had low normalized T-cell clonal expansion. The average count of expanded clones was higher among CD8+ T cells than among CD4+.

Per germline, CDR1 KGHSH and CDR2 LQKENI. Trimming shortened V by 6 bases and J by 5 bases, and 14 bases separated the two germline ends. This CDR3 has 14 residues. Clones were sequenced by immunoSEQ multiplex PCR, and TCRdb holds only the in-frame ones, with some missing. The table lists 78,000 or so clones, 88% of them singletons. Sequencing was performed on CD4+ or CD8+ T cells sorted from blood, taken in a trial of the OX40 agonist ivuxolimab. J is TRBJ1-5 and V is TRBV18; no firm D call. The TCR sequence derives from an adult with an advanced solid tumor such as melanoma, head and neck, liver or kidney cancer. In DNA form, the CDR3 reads TGTGCCAGCTCGTTAACTGGCAGCTATCAGCCCCAGCATTTT. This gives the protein CASSLTGSYQPQHF.